One and the same sample provided the 14 T cell receptor beta chains below, sequenced in a study of CD8 T cells in Susac syndrome. Reverse transcription of about 0.45 to 1 ug RNA was performed with random hexamers. TCRdb reprocessed the immunoSEQ multiplex PCR reads with MiXCR, giving one entry per CDR3 protein. The sample has about 210,000 distinct CDR3 sequences; roughly 96% are singletons. Input material: CD4+ T cells from PBMCs. The receptors come from a human donor with multiple sclerosis.

The rearrangement links TRBV2 to TRBJ1-4; D gene ambiguous. Looked up from germline, CDR1 is SNHLY and CDR2 is FYNNEI. Between the trimmed V and J ends, which lost 1 base and 8 bases, there was a span of 8 bases. CDR3 size: 13 residues. The CDR3: CASSEEGREKLFF. Written as DNA, the CDR3 is TGTGCCAGCAGTGAAGAAGGGAGGGAAAAACTGTTTTTT.

This chain connects TRBV25-1 to TRBJ2-3; 7 nucleotides line up with TRBD2. The CDR3 runs to 12 residues. V shed 5 bases and J 9 bases; nucleotides not matched to a gene: 5. Germline V gene sequence: CDR1 MGHDK, CDR2 SYGVNS. The CDR3 nucleotides read TGTGCCAGCAGTTTCGGGGGGAGGACGCAGTATTTT. The encoded protein is CASSFGGRTQYF.

CDR3 protein: CASSVNPRGVTDTQYF. DNA of the CDR3: TGTGCCAGCAGCGTAAATCCTCGCGGGGTGACAGATACGCAGTATTTT. The rearrangement uses TRBV9 and TRBJ2-3, with a possible D match to TRBD2 (6 bases). The V end lost 1 base, the J end lost 3 bases, and 15 bases lay between the germline ends. The CDR3 runs 16 residues. The V gene's germline CDR1 is SGDLS and CDR2 YYNGEE.

V and J are TRBV20-1 and TRBJ1-5, with TRBD1 as a possible D gene (5 bases). Per the germline V gene, CDR1 is DFQATT and CDR2 is SNEGSKA (reference sequence). The CDR3 sequence is 16 residues long. Trimming cost V 0 bases and J 3 bases, with 15 bases left between them. The CDR3 coding sequence is TGCAGTGCTAGAGATCGTGCAGCAGGGAACAATCAGCCCCAGCATTTT. The encoded protein is CSARDRAAGNNQPQHF.

This chain connects TRBV15 to TRBJ2-1; 9 bases align to TRBD2. The CDR3 length is 16 residues. Germline CDR1 reads LNHNV; CDR2 reads YYDKDF (reference sequence). V was pared by 3 bases and J by 6 bases, with 9 bases of the junction left unmatched. CDR3 in DNA: TGTGCCACCAGCAGGGATCGTGGCGGGAGGGTCAATGAGCAGTTCTTC. Translated, it gives CATSRDRGGRVNEQFF.

The chain has TRBV7-9 and TRBJ2-3, with D possibly TRBD2 on 6 matching bases. The CDR3 sequence is 13 residues long. Looked up from germline, CDR1 is SEHNR and CDR2 is FQNEAQ (reference sequence). With 5 bases removed from V and 9 bases from J, the gap between germline ends came to 15 bases. For the CDR3, the DNA is TGTGCCAGCAGCGGGCGGACTCGGGGGACGCAGTATTTT. Its protein product is CASSGRTRGTQYF.

CDR3 region: CSVERDTEQFF. CDR3 in DNA: TGCAGCGTTGAACGGGACACCGAGCAGTTCTTC. The J gene is TRBJ2-1, the V gene TRBV29-1, with D possibly TRBD1 on 6 matching bases. The ends were cut back, 2 bases at V and 10 bases at J, with 9 bases in the middle. This CDR3 region has 11 residues. Germline V gene lookup returns CDR1 SQVTM and CDR2 ANQGSEA.

The rearrangement uses TRBV11-2 and TRBJ2-7; the D is unclear. V was cut by 1 base and J by 1 base, with 8 bases left in between. CDR3 length: 14 amino acids. Germline V lookup: CDR1 SGHAT, CDR2 FQNNGV. The CDR3 sequence: CASSLGFWSYEQYF. CDR3 bases: TGTGCCAGCAGCTTAGGGTTTTGGTCCTACGAGCAGTACTTC.

The genes are TRBV5-6 and TRBJ2-1; weak D call: TRBD2 (6 bases). This CDR3 comprises 18 residues. V was clipped by 0 bases and J by 6 bases, with 22 bases between them. Germline V gene sequence: CDR1 SGHDT, CDR2 YYEEEE. CDR3 nucleotides: TGTGCCAGCAGCTTGGGGGAGACGAGGAGGGGTGTAGGCAATGAGCAGTTCTTC. Protein sequence: CASSLGETRRGVGNEQFF.

The chain joins TRBV27 to TRBJ2-1, with 8 positions matching TRBD1. V trimming: 5 bases; J trimming: 4 bases; junction bases outside the gene matches: 7. Germline assignment: CDR1 MNHEY and CDR2 SMNVEV (reference sequence). This CDR3 is built from 15 residues. DNA for the CDR3: TGTGCCAGCAGTCTGACGGGACAGGCATACAATGAGCAGTTCTTC. Encoded protein: CASSLTGQAYNEQFF.

The genes are TRBV29-1 and TRBJ2-7; 11 bases fit TRBD2. V gave up 6 bases and J gave up 4 bases; unmatched junction bases: 2. In germline, CDR1 is SQVTM, CDR2 ANQGSEA. The CDR3 sequence is 12 residues long. The CDR3 DNA reads TGCAGCGTGCGGACTAGCGGGTACGAGCAGTACTTC. Translation: CSVRTSGYEQYF.

The chain recombines TRBV11-2 with TRBJ2-5; D gene unclear. The CDR3 is 14 amino acids. CDR1 SGHAT and CDR2 FQNNGV come from the germline V gene. V was shortened by 5 bases and J by 2 bases, with 12 bases between the two germline ends. This CDR3 reads CASSLIWLQETQYF. CDR3 sequence (DNA): TGTGCCAGCAGCCTAATCTGGCTGCAAGAGACCCAGTACTTC.

This sequence joins TRBV6-2 or TRBV6-3 and TRBJ1-1; TRBD1 is a possible D gene (6 bases). V was cut by 7 bases and J by 0 bases, with 21 bases left in between. The CDR3 consists of 17 residues. Germline CDR1 and CDR2: MNHEY and SVGEGT. The CDR3 DNA follows: TGTGCCAGCAAGGACACCAAGGGGGGATTCATGAACACTGAAGCTTTCTTT. Protein product: CASKDTKGGFMNTEAFF.

The genes are TRBV30 and TRBJ1-1, with 10 bases lining up with TRBD1. With V trimmed by 5 bases and J by 3 bases, 0 bases remained unmatched. CDR3 length equals 12 residues. Germline CDR1 GTSNPN, CDR2 SVGIG (reference sequence). The CDR3 bases are TGTGCCTGGGGACAGGGGGACACTGAAGCTTTCTTT. It encodes CAWGQGDTEAFF.